One and the same sample provided the 18 T cell receptor beta chains below, sequenced in a study of cytomegalovirus exposure and HLA in healthy donors. Both 60 Vbeta primers and 13 Jbeta primers went into the PCR. Data came from immunoSEQ multiplex PCR; TCRdb stores just in-frame clones and leaves some out. The repertoire includes 100,000 to 120,000 clones, over 60% of them detected once, and roughly 8.7% sits in the top ten. Source material: PBMCs. The receptors originated from a man aged 18 to 30 in good health and CMV-seropositive.

The CDR3 coding sequence is TGTGCCAGCTCAGCAACAGGGAGACAAGAGACCCAGTACTTC. Translated: CASSATGRQETQYF. The chain employs TRBV18 and TRBJ2-5; D is possibly TRBD1 (6 bases). This CDR3 is built from 14 residues. Germline CDR1 and CDR2: KGHSH and LQKENI. Trimming removed 5 bases from V and 2 bases from J, with 12 bases in between.

The CDR3 spells CASSAAGRPQGKLFF. Here the CDR3 DNA reads TGTGCCAGCAGTGCCGCCGGGAGGCCGCAGGGAAAACTGTTTTTT. The chain links TRBV6-5 to TRBJ1-4; a weak D match, TRBD1 (5 bases). The V gene lost 5 bases and the J gene lost 10 bases, with 20 bases spanning the gap. Germline V CDR1 and CDR2: MNHEY, SVGAGI. This CDR3 has 15 residues.

The V call is TRBV13, the J call TRBJ2-7; D not certain. CDR3 length: 15 residues. Looked up from germline, CDR1 is PRHDT and CDR2 is FYEKMQ (reference sequence). V lost 3 bases, J lost 3 bases, and 15 bases lay in between. The CDR3 protein is CASSFKAGTFYEQYV. CDR3 DNA sequence: TGTGCCAGCAGCTTTAAGGCAGGAACCTTCTACGAGCAGTACGTC.

The rearrangement joins TRBV6-4 to TRBJ1-6; the match to TRBD1 covers 7 bases. V was pared by 2 bases and J by 9 bases, with 7 bases of the junction left unmatched. There are 15 residues in the CDR3. Germline-derived CDR1 and CDR2 are MRHNA and SNTAGT. CDR3 region: CASSDPDRVGSPLHF. The DNA of the CDR3 is TGTGCCAGCAGTGACCCCGACAGGGTGGGTTCACCCCTCCACTTT.

The chain has TRBV4-1 and TRBJ1-1; D is ambiguous. The germline V gene encodes CDR1 MGHRA and CDR2 YSYEKL. Trimming pared 7 bases from V and 1 base from J, leaving 19 bases between. The CDR3 has 16 amino acids. This CDR3 reads CASNHNHVRGNTEAFF. In nucleotides, the CDR3 is TGCGCCAGCAACCACAACCACGTCCGCGGGAACACTGAAGCTTTCTTT.

This clone has more than one count but fewer than ten. This chain links TRBV10-3 with TRBJ1-6; 8 positions match TRBD1. The V gene end was trimmed by 5 bases and the J gene end by 9 bases; junction bases not matched to a gene: 6. The CDR3 is 14 residues long. CDR1 is ENHRY and CDR2 is SYGVKD in the germline V gene. The CDR3 DNA reads as TGTGCCATCAGTCCCGGGACAGGCATTTCACCCCTCCACTTT. It yields the protein CAISPGTGISPLHF.

The chain joins TRBV10-3 to TRBJ2-4; 7 nucleotides match TRBD1. This CDR3 contains 16 residues. The J segment lost 0 bases and the V segment lost 3 bases, leaving 5 bases of the junction unmatched. CDR1 is ENHRY and CDR2 is SYGVKD in the germline V gene. Written as DNA, the CDR3 is TGTGCCATCAGTGATACAGGGGAACTAGCCAAAAACATTCAGTACTTC. Its translation: CAISDTGELAKNIQYF.

V gene TRBV14 combines with J gene TRBJ2-2, with a weak D call TRBD2 (5 bases). The CDR3 extends over 15 amino acids. Germline V lookup: CDR1 SGHDN, CDR2 FVKESK. V was pared by 0 bases and J by 6 bases, with 11 bases between. The CDR3 loop is CASSQDLRVPGELFF. In DNA, the CDR3 is TGTGCCAGCAGCCAAGATTTGCGGGTCCCCGGGGAGCTGTTTTTT.

The chain employs TRBV5-4 and TRBJ2-3; D may be TRBD2 (6 bases). V was pared by 4 bases and J by 5 bases, with 11 bases between. The CDR3 covers 13 residues. CDR1 is SGHNT and CDR2 is YYREEE in the germline V gene (reference sequence). CDR3 nucleotide sequence: TGTGCCAGCAGCGGGGGACTGGGAGATACGCAGTATTTT. This codes for CASSGGLGDTQYF.

This chain links TRBV2 with TRBJ2-1, with 10 bases aligning to TRBD2. Per the germline V gene, CDR1 is SNHLY and CDR2 is FYNNEI. With 2 bases clipped from V and 6 bases from J, the junction kept 4 bases outside the gene matches. CDR3 length: 15 amino acids. This chain's CDR3 is CASSERSGGGNEQFF. As DNA, the CDR3 is TGTGCCAGCAGTGAACGGAGCGGGGGGGGCAATGAGCAGTTCTTC.

The chain joins TRBV7-9 to TRBJ2-5, with a tentative D call TRBD1 (6 bases). The CDR3 is 19 amino acids. The germline V gene has CDR1 SEHNR and CDR2 FQNEAQ (reference sequence). Trimming stripped 1 base from V and 4 bases from J, with 25 bases between. CDR3 sequence: CASSLGFPGVTGKGETQYF. CDR3 in DNA: TGTGCCAGCAGCTTAGGCTTTCCCGGCGTGACAGGCAAGGGAGAGACCCAGTACTTC.

CDR3 amino acids: CASSQDRQEYTEAFF. The CDR3 DNA reads TGTGCCAGCAGCCAAGATAGGCAGGAATACACTGAAGCTTTCTTT. This chain links TRBV14 with TRBJ1-1; no clear D gene. V lost 0 bases, J lost 3 bases, and 11 bases lay in between. The CDR3 has 15 residues. The V gene's germline CDR1 is SGHDN and CDR2 FVKESK.

The chain links TRBV4-1 to TRBJ2-1, with D possibly being TRBD2 (6 bases). Trimming left V 0 bases short and J 0 bases short, with 9 bases between. Per germline, CDR1 MGHRA and CDR2 YSYEKL. The CDR3 is 16 residues long. The chain's CDR3 is CASSQDRDFSYNEQFF. CDR3 bases: TGCGCCAGCAGCCAAGACCGGGACTTCTCCTACAATGAGCAGTTCTTC.

The chain employs TRBV29-1 and TRBJ2-3; 11 nucleotides match TRBD2. The CDR3 runs 13 residues. V was pared by 6 bases and J by 5 bases, with 4 bases of the junction left unmatched. Germline values: CDR1 SQVTM, CDR2 ANQGSEA. CDR3 protein: CSVNSGGVDTQYF. The CDR3 DNA sequence: TGCAGCGTAAATAGCGGGGGGGTAGATACGCAGTATTTT.

The rearrangement joins TRBV11-2 to TRBJ2-7; 9 nucleotides match TRBD2. The germline V gene encodes CDR1 SGHAT and CDR2 FQNNGV. V shed 5 bases and J 6 bases; nucleotides not matched to a gene: 20. This CDR3 spans 18 amino acids. The CDR3 is CASSDGRGLARTFFEQYV. Written as DNA, the CDR3 is TGTGCCAGCAGCGACGGTAGGGGACTAGCTAGGACCTTCTTCGAGCAGTACGTC.

This clone was seen more than once but under ten times. V gene TRBV28 combines with J gene TRBJ2-1; 9 bases fit TRBD1. CDR3 size: 16 residues. V dropped 3 bases and J dropped 5; count of bases not matched to a gene: 8. CDR1 and CDR2 (germline): MDHEN, SYDVKM. CDR3 region: CASSLDWGQGDNEQFF. As DNA, the CDR3 is TGTGCCAGCAGTTTGGATTGGGGACAGGGAGACAATGAGCAGTTCTTC.

The chain combines TRBV7-8 with TRBJ2-7; 11 bases match TRBD2. With V trimmed by 1 base and J by 5 bases, 4 bases remained unmatched. Germline lookup yields CDR1 SGHVS and CDR2 FQNEAQ. There are 15 residues in the CDR3. CDR3 in DNA: TGTGCCAGCAGCTTAGGGACTAGCGGGTACGACGAGCAGTACGTC. Its translation is CASSLGTSGYDEQYV.

The V call is TRBV7-9, the J call TRBJ2-7; 8 bases fit TRBD1. The CDR3 is 15 amino acids. Per the germline V gene, CDR1 is SEHNR and CDR2 is FQNEAQ (reference sequence). V shed 0 bases and J 3 bases; nucleotides not matched to a gene: 4. CDR3 residues: CASSLAGTGGYEQYF. The CDR3, as DNA: TGTGCCAGCAGCTTAGCCGGGACAGGAGGCTACGAGCAGTACTTC.